This T cell receptor (beta chain) originates from a study of blood T cell repertoires in COVID-19 (dated by TCRdb to 2020 to 2021). Background on the whole study: Samples from collaborators originated in the United States, Italy and Spain and spanned both the acute and convalescent phases of COVID-19. Samples came from the ongoing ImmuneRACE study (first 160 participants) plus 1,254 subjects from 6 global collaborators. Nearly every sample came with metadata listing a de-identified subject ID, COVID-19 status, age in years and sex. Where available, HLA class I and class II types were taken from metadata supplied by the sample provider and were not determined by assay-based typing. The material from the prospective study consisted of cDNA or gDNA derived from T cells, B-cell-depleted T cells, or PBMCs. The dataset comprised deeply sampled blood TCRbeta repertoires from subjects exposed to, actively infected with, or recovered from COVID-19. The repertoires were released in a freely available public database meant as a resource for research on the immune response to SARS-CoV-2. Overall results and qualifications from the work: The quantity of clinical and demographic metadata differed by source and by participant and was supplied without curation.

TCRbeta CDR3 regions were amplified from genomic DNA by means of the immunoSEQ Assay, a bias-controlled multiplex PCR. The study's own analysis went as follows. Nucleated cell counts per sample were estimated from amplification of reference gene primers within the assay. Sequence reads were collapsed and filtered to measure the absolute abundance of every unique TCRbeta CDR3 rearrangement. Productive Simpson clonality was computed per sample as the square root of Simpson's diversity index over productive rearrangements. Not all clones reach the TCRdb copy of this immuneACCESS table, which keeps in-frame sequences only. Checked studies attribute under half of the gap to unresolved V genes and leave the rest unexplained. V, J and clone size are those of that table, while D and trimming were read from the DNA. The sample records 70,000 to 95,000 clones, 70% to 85% of which are singletons. Around 13% of the sample goes to the ten largest clones.

As concerns this clone: Its antigen remains undetermined. Base qualities are not provided; no much larger clone lies one nucleotide away.

Per the germline V gene, SGHRS is the CDR1 and YFSETQ is the CDR2. From the cysteine through the phenylalanine, the CDR3 covers 15 amino acids. Just CDR3 DNA is preserved here, 45 bases in frame from base 1. V and J are trimmed by 0 bases and 7 bases, and the gene matches miss 7 bases of the junction. Whole blood was collected in K2EDTA tubes by collaborating institutions according to the institutions' own protocols. Collaborator samples were shipped for TCRbeta analysis as frozen whole blood, isolated PBMCs, or DNA extracted from either sample type. Source material: peripheral blood. The rearranged segments are TRBV5-1 and TRBJ1-2; 9 bases in the middle match TRBD1. The receptor was isolated from a human donor in a cohort sampled during active COVID-19. The DNA is as follows: TGCGCCAGCAGCTTGGATCGGACAGGGGCCGGTGGCTACACCTTC. This encodes CASSLDRTGAGGYTF.